This T cell receptor (beta chain) was captured in a study of CD8 T cells in ankylosing spondylitis. Whole-study results and caveats: Reported data indicate significant enrichment of disease-linked clones within matched ankylosing spondylitis synovial fluid. Made up of fewer than ten highly homologous variants, a TCR beta motif appeared characteristic of ankylosing spondylitis blood.

The CDR3 has 13 amino acids. V dropped 5 bases and J dropped 7 bases, with 12 bases sitting between them. CDR1 is SGHAT, CDR2 FQNNGV, per germline. For this clonotype: Its antigen is not known.

Libraries of TCR beta came from quantitative 5'-RACE with molecular barcodes. A single record per CDR3 protein comes from TCRdb applying MiXCR to the 5' RACE reads. The table lists about 260,000 distinct CDR3 sequences, roughly a quarter of them singletons. This TCR derives from a male donor with ankylosing spondylitis or in good health (not recorded which). Source material: blood, either unsorted or a sorted T cell fraction (not recorded which). The V call is TRBV11-2, the J call TRBJ1-3, with unresolved D. CDR3 nucleotide sequence: TGTGCCAGCAGCCGTAAGCCCACGAACACCATATATTTT. Protein product: CASSRKPTNTIYF.